This is a list of T cell receptor beta chains from one sample in a study of vaccination and CD4 T cells after COVID-19. TCRdb reanalysed the PCR reads using MiXCR and keeps one entry per CDR3 protein. The repertoire holds some 13,000 distinct CDR3 sequences, with about 46% as singletons. Which antigens these TCRs recognize remains unknown. The sample consisted of CD4+ T cells from blood, cultured in vitro. These TCRs come from a human donor who had recovered from COVID-19. Each CDR3 is given with its conserved first and last residue. The D gene is left open where the match is weak. Rows give clone size only sometimes, using once, few, many, or a class for an expanded clone.

abundance: few
v_gene: TRBV2
d_gene: .
j_gene: TRBJ2-2
CDR3aa: CASRMGTGELFF
CDR3nt: TGTGCCAGTCGAATGGGCACCGGGGAGCTGTTTTTT

abundance: .
v_gene: TRBV7-9
d_gene: .
j_gene: TRBJ1-1
CDR3aa: CASMGRSTEAFF
CDR3nt: TGTGCCAGTATGGGACGCAGCACTGAAGCTTTCTTT

abundance: .
v_gene: TRBV14
d_gene: TRBD1
j_gene: TRBJ2-7
CDR3aa: CASSQRSGQGAYEQYF
CDR3nt: TGTGCCAGCAGCCAACGCTCGGGACAGGGGGCCTACGAGCAGTACTTC

abundance: .
v_gene: TRBV7-2
d_gene: .
j_gene: TRBJ1-1
CDR3aa: CASSLATGNTEAFF
CDR3nt: TGTGCCAGCAGCTTAGCTACCGGGAACACTGAAGCTTTCTTT

abundance: .
v_gene: TRBV2
d_gene: .
j_gene: TRBJ1-2
CDR3aa: CASSEQGTDYGYTF
CDR3nt: TGTGCCAGCAGCGAACAGGGAACGGACTATGGCTACACCTTC

abundance: few
v_gene: TRBV5-1
d_gene: TRBD1
j_gene: TRBJ1-2
CDR3aa: CASSLGTGGSYGYTF
CDR3nt: TGCGCCAGCAGCTTGGGGACAGGGGGTTCCTATGGCTACACCTTC

abundance: few
v_gene: TRBV2
d_gene: .
j_gene: TRBJ1-1
CDR3aa: CASSEALGSTNTEAFF
CDR3nt: TGTGCCAGCAGTGAAGCGCTGGGCAGCACGAACACTGAAGCTTTCTTT

abundance: .
v_gene: TRBV18
d_gene: TRBD1
j_gene: TRBJ2-2
CDR3aa: CASSQGTGRTGELFF
CDR3nt: TGTGCCAGCTCGCAGGGGACAGGGAGGACCGGGGAGCTGTTTTTT

abundance: .
v_gene: TRBV6-2/TRBV6-3
d_gene: TRBD1
j_gene: TRBJ1-1
CDR3aa: CASSKPRQGRAYTEAFF
CDR3nt: TGTGCCAGCAGTAAGCCGAGACAGGGGAGGGCCTACACTGAAGCTTTCTTT

abundance: .
v_gene: TRBV5-1
d_gene: .
j_gene: TRBJ1-2
CDR3aa: CASSLELGGGYTF
CDR3nt: TGCGCCAGCAGCTTGGAACTTGGTGGTGGCTACACCTTC

abundance: once
v_gene: TRBV6-1
d_gene: .
j_gene: TRBJ1-4
CDR3aa: CASSVTGLSGEKLFF
CDR3nt: TGTGCCAGCAGTGTTACCGGGTTATCAGGGGAAAAACTGTTTTTT

abundance: .
v_gene: TRBV10-1
d_gene: .
j_gene: TRBJ2-2
CDR3aa: CASIPRELFF
CDR3nt: TGCGCCAGTATCCCCCGGGAGCTGTTTTTT

abundance: once
v_gene: TRBV12-5
d_gene: TRBD2
j_gene: TRBJ2-3
CDR3aa: CASGLGTSGSTDTQYF
CDR3nt: TGTGCTAGTGGTTTGGGGACTAGCGGAAGCACAGATACGCAGTATTTT

abundance: .
v_gene: TRBV7-6
d_gene: .
j_gene: TRBJ2-3
CDR3aa: CASSFSPSVDTQYF
CDR3nt: TGTGCCAGCAGCTTCTCCCCTAGCGTAGATACGCAGTATTTT

abundance: .
v_gene: TRBV7-2
d_gene: .
j_gene: TRBJ2-2
CDR3aa: CASSLGGTGELFF
CDR3nt: TGTGCCAGCAGCTTAGGAGGTACCGGGGAGCTGTTTTTT